The entry below describes one TCR beta chain. Antigen specificity is unknown. This entry belongs to a study of T cells in Graves' hyperthyroidism and ophthalmopathy. Overall study context: Peripheral blood sampling occurred at initial diagnosis, before any treatment. Study results and limitations: Progression to ophthalmopathy was predicted a median of approximately 6.4 months early. Among clonotypes expanded in thyroid above 0.001, most were also found in blood.

Uncontrolled infection, other autoimmune disease, pregnancy or lactation barred patients from enrollment. Amplified TCR beta CDR3 regions derived from RNA transcripts. A first-round RT-PCR of the TCR CDR3 used the HTBI primer set. TCRdb fed the multiplex PCR reads into MiXCR, producing one record per CDR3 protein. Among about 420,000 distinct CDR3 sequences, less than 20% were seen once, and the ten largest hold around an eighth. CDR3 length equals 15 residues. J gave up 5 bases and V 0 bases, and 5 bases lay outside the gene matches. Germline-derived CDR1 and CDR2 are SGHRS and YFSETQ. This chain uses TRBV5-1 with TRBJ2-7, with 10 bases aligning to TRBD2. The clonotype originates from a young woman with Graves' hyperthyroidism. Sequencing input: blood. The CDR3 DNA follows: TGCGCCAGCAGCTTGGGAGCGGGAGGGCCGGACGAGCAGTACTTC. Protein product: CASSLGAGGPDEQYF.